The T cell receptor (beta chain) under discussion was sequenced for a study of T cells after yellow fever vaccination. Study-wide findings and caveats: Weaker in magnitude, the secondary response showed a faster peak on day 5 versus 15.

TCRdb reanalysed the 5' RACE reads using MiXCR and keeps one entry per CDR3 protein. The table records around 610,000 distinct CDR3 sequences, about 13% of them present only once. Germline V gene sequence: CDR1 SGHNT, CDR2 YYREEE (reference sequence). V gave up 4 bases and J gave up 5 bases; unmatched junction bases: 11. The CDR3 totals 15 residues. This clonotype came up a few times. Its antigen is as yet unknown. The sequence was collected from a man aged 30 to 45 who received the YFV17D yellow fever vaccine. The sample here was PBMCs, taken on the day of the yellow fever booster vaccination. The V call is TRBV5-4, the J call TRBJ2-7; 8 bases fit TRBD2. Here the CDR3 reads CASSREGGRMNEQYF. CDR3 bases: TGTGCCAGCAGCCGGGAGGGAGGGAGGATGAACGAGCAGTACTTC.